What follows is one T cell receptor beta chain and its context. An end of the junction differs from the germline gene, which may be a read error. The data stem from a study of blood T cell repertoires in COVID-19. Study details: T cells, B-cell-depleted T cells, or PBMCs provided the cDNA or gDNA that served as material.

Original methodology: The authors estimated nucleated cell counts from reference gene primer amplification. Using immunoSEQ multiplex PCR, the repertoire was profiled, and TCRdb retains in-frame clones only, with some absent. V and J calls and clone size are copied from that table; D and trimming were computed from the DNA. The repertoire holds roughly 30,000 clones, with roughly 88% as singletons. The CDR3 spans 13 residues. From germline, CDR1 is MDHEN and CDR2 SYDVKM. The chain links TRBV28 to TRBJ1-1; tentative D call: TRBD1 (5 bases). This sequence originates from a man between 60 and 75 years old with COVID-19, enrolled during active disease. Sequencing input: peripheral blood. The CDR3 bases are TGTGCCAGCAGTTTAGCAGGGAACCCTGAAGCTTTCTTT. It encodes CASSLAGNPEAFF.